The 17 T cell receptor beta chains reported below all come from one sample, sequenced in a study of blood T cell repertoires in COVID-19. Sequencing used immunoSEQ multiplex PCR; TCRdb keeps in-frame clones, though not all of them. The table includes around 200,000 clones, 84% detected once. The sequencing input was PBMCs or T cells enriched from blood (not recorded which). The receptors derive from a woman in her twenties or thirties who had recovered from COVID-19.

The V gene is TRBV28, the J gene TRBJ1-5, with D uncertain. CDR1 is MDHEN and CDR2 is SYDVKM in the germline V gene. V dropped 5 bases and J dropped 8 bases, with 19 bases sitting between them. The CDR3 loop spans 15 amino acids. CDR3 protein: CASSPNPPRAEPQHF. The CDR3 nucleotides read TGTGCCAGCAGTCCCAATCCTCCGCGGGCAGAGCCCCAGCATTTT.

The chain links TRBV5-1 to TRBJ2-3; D may be TRBD2 (6 bases). CDR3 size: 14 residues. Per germline, CDR1 SGHRS and CDR2 YFSETQ. Trimming pared 3 bases from V and 3 bases from J, leaving 11 bases between. The CDR3 sequence: CASSSGLGTDTQYF. The CDR3 nucleotides read TGCGCCAGCAGCTCGGGACTCGGGACAGATACGCAGTATTTT.

This clone came up a few times. J is TRBJ2-7 and V is TRBV9, with 8 nucleotides matching TRBD2. The CDR3 is 12 residues long. Germline V CDR1 and CDR2: SGDLS, YYNGEE. V shed 3 bases, J shed 6 bases, and the junction held 2 bases outside the gene matches. The DNA for the CDR3 is TGTGCCAGCAGCGGCACTAGCGGCGAGCAGTACTTC. Translated: CASSGTSGEQYF.

The V and J genes are TRBV28 and TRBJ1-6, with D unresolved. The CDR3 has 14 residues. The germline V gene has CDR1 MDHEN and CDR2 SYDVKM. V was cut by 9 bases and J by 7 bases, with 16 bases left in between. CDR3 protein: CASGGSLGNSPLHF. The CDR3 DNA reads TGTGCCAGTGGAGGGAGCTTAGGAAATTCACCCCTCCACTTT.

Here the CDR3 reads CASSLLPGKNTEAFF. The CDR3, as DNA: TGTGCCAGCAGCTTGCTCCCAGGGAAAAACACTGAAGCTTTCTTT. This chain links TRBV5-5 with TRBJ1-1; maybe TRBD1 (5 bases). CDR1 and CDR2 from the germline V gene are SGHKS and YYEKEE (reference sequence). CDR3 size: 15 residues. V gave up 1 base and J gave up 2 bases, with 12 bases separating them.

This sequence joins TRBV11-3 and TRBJ1-2; D gene unclear. Trimming took 0 bases from V and 3 from J, leaving 8 bases between them. The CDR3 length is 14 residues. From germline, CDR1 is SGHNT and CDR2 YENEEA. CDR3 in DNA: TGTGCCAGCAGCTTAGATACAGAGTACTATGGCTACACCTTC. Translated: CASSLDTEYYGYTF. The full variable domain, rest sourced from reference TRBV11-3 and TRBJ1-2, is EAGVVQSPRYKIIEKKQPVAFWCNPISGHNTLYWYLQNLGQGPELLIRYENEEAVDDSQLPKDRFSAERLKGVDSTLKIQPAELGDSAVYLCASSLDTEYYGYTFGSGTRLTVV.

The chain couples TRBV5-5 to TRBJ1-5; D is perhaps TRBD1 (5 bases). The germline V gene encodes CDR1 SGHKS and CDR2 YYEKEE (reference sequence). V was cut by 4 bases and J by 2 bases, with 10 bases left in between. The CDR3 contains 14 residues. CDR3 in amino acids: CASSTDTGNQPQHF. The DNA of the CDR3 is TGTGCCAGCAGCACGGACACAGGCAATCAGCCCCAGCATTTT.

V gene TRBV5-1 combines with J gene TRBJ1-4, with D unclear. Trimming removed 0 bases at V and 0 bases at J, with 9 bases between. This CDR3 comprises 16 residues. Germline CDR1 and CDR2: SGHRS and YFSETQ. The CDR3 sequence is CASSLVGTATNEKLFF. CDR3 nucleotides: TGCGCCAGCAGCTTGGTTGGCACCGCAACTAATGAAAAACTGTTTTTT.

The genes are TRBV29-1 and TRBJ2-1; D may be TRBD2 (6 bases). There are 15 residues in the CDR3. Trimming pared 4 bases from V and 0 bases from J, leaving 13 bases between. Germline CDR1 SQVTM, CDR2 ANQGSEA. The CDR3 DNA reads as TGCAGCGTTGCTGGGGGGACGAGCTCCTACAATGAGCAGTTCTTC. It encodes CSVAGGTSSYNEQFF.

V usage is TRBV29-1 and J usage is TRBJ2-1; 9 nucleotides line up with TRBD2. Trimming cost V 1 base and J 4 bases; bases outside gene matches: 11. Per germline, CDR1 SQVTM and CDR2 ANQGSEA. CDR3 size: 17 residues. CDR3 coding DNA: TGCAGCGTTGAAGTGCTAGTAGGCGGGAGGGGGTACAATGAGCAGTTCTTC. The encoded protein is CSVEVLVGGRGYNEQFF.

This chain connects TRBV6-5 to TRBJ1-2; 7 nucleotides match TRBD1. There are 14 residues in the CDR3. After removal of 6 bases from V and 3 bases from J, the junction contained 7 bases not matched to a gene. Germline V CDR1 and CDR2: MNHEY, SVGAGI. DNA of the CDR3: TGTGCCAGCAGATCACAGGGGACCTACTATGGCTACACCTTC. The encoded protein is CASRSQGTYYGYTF.

J is TRBJ2-1 and V is TRBV7-8, with 12 bases identical to TRBD2. V lost 5 bases, J lost 9 bases, and 8 bases stayed unmatched. This CDR3 contains 15 residues. The germline gives CDR1 SGHVS, CDR2 FQNEAQ. The CDR3 region has the DNA TGTGCCAGCAGCGGTACTAGCGGGAGGCTAGGTGAGCAGTTCTTC. Translated: CASSGTSGRLGEQFF. The full variable domain, its missing parts supplied by reference TRBV7-8 and TRBJ2-1, is GAGVSQSPRYKVAKRGQDVALRCDPISGHVSLFWYQQALGQGPEFLTYFQNEAQLDKSGLPSDRFFAERPEGSVSTLKIQRTQQEDSAVYLCASSGTSGRLGEQFFGPGTRLTVL.

This clone was found a few times. The CDR3 DNA reads as TGTGCCAGCAGTAAGGACTTTCCCTACAATGAGCAGTTCTTC. Its protein product is CASSKDFPYNEQFF. V usage is TRBV28 and J usage is TRBJ2-1, with D possibly being TRBD2 (5 bases). The CDR3 contains 14 residues. Trimming shortened V by 5 bases and J by 2 bases, and 10 bases separated the two germline ends. Germline CDR1 and CDR2: MDHEN and SYDVKM.

This clone was seen at least ten times. The chain recombines TRBV5-1 with TRBJ2-3; a weak D match, TRBD2 (6 bases). Deletions cut 7 bases from V and 6 bases from J, with 18 bases between. Looked up from germline, CDR1 is SGHRS and CDR2 is YFSETQ. This CDR3 comprises 14 residues. CDR3 coding DNA: TGCGCCAGCCGACTGGGGGTGAGCGGGGATACGCAGTATTTT. This sequence encodes CASRLGVSGDTQYF. Together with reference TRBV5-1 and TRBJ2-3, the CDR3 gives the full variable domain: KAGVTQTPRYLIKTRGQQVTLSCSPISGHRSVSWYQQTPGQGLQFLFEYFSETQRNKGNFPGRFSGRQFSNSRSEMNVSTLELGDSALYLCASRLGVSGDTQYFGPGTRLTVL.

The chain is built from TRBV7-3 and TRBJ2-2; TRBD1 is a possible D gene (6 bases). This CDR3 is 16 amino acids long. V lost 3 bases to trimming and J lost 0 bases, with 11 bases between them. Per the germline V gene, CDR1 is SGHTA and CDR2 is FQGTGA. In DNA, the CDR3 is TGTGCCAGCAGCTTGATGGACAGATCGAACACCGGGGAGCTGTTTTTT. It is translated as CASSLMDRSNTGELFF.

The rearrangement joins TRBV5-6 to TRBJ2-5; 7 bases are shared with TRBD1. The CDR3 runs 17 residues. Germline lookup yields CDR1 SGHDT and CDR2 YYEEEE. With 4 bases clipped from V and 4 bases from J, the junction kept 16 bases outside the gene matches. CDR3 amino acids: CASSIPRPAGGRETQYF. For the CDR3, the DNA is TGTGCCAGCAGCATACCTCGCCCCGCAGGGGGTAGAGAGACCCAGTACTTC.

CDR3 region: CASRPDSNYGYTF. CDR3 coding DNA: TGTGCCAGCAGACCCGACAGCAACTATGGCTACACCTTC. This chain links TRBV5-5 with TRBJ1-2, with TRBD1 as a possible D gene (5 bases). V shed 5 bases and J shed 2 bases, with 10 bases lying between them. Germline V gene data show CDR1 as SGHKS and CDR2 as YYEKEE (reference sequence). The CDR3 loop spans 13 amino acids.